This T cell receptor (beta chain) was documented in a study of T-cell memory formation after mild COVID-19. Study-wide background: Largely donor-specific TCR clusters were found. Regarding the study as a whole: CD4+ bias marked clones expanding day 15 to 37, unlike balanced contracting clones. SARS-CoV-2 specificity of second-wave clones peaking day 37 was unconfirmed.

The ends were cut back, 3 bases at V and 0 bases at J, with 11 bases in the middle. The length of the CDR3 is 16 residues. Germline V lookup: CDR1 SGHTA, CDR2 FQGTGA. Worth noting for this clonotype: The antigen is undetermined.

Using its own MiXCR run on the 5' RACE reads, TCRdb lists one record per CDR3 protein. The sample shows 130,000 to 150,000 distinct CDR3 sequences, roughly 19% of them seen only once. The J gene is TRBJ2-2, the V gene TRBV7-3, with D tentatively TRBD2 (6 bases). The sequence came from an adult woman who had mild COVID-19 (a few samples of this study predate the infection). Cell type and time point are not known. Sequencing used PBMCs or a T cell subset sorted from them (not recorded which). As DNA, the CDR3 is TGTGCCAGCAGCTTGATGGGGGGTACGAACACCGGGGAGCTGTTTTTT. This sequence encodes CASSLMGGTNTGELFF. Complete variable domain (other parts from reference TRBV7-3 and TRBJ2-2): GAGVSQTPSNKVTEKGKYVELRCDPISGHTALYWYRQSLGQGPEFLIYFQGTGAADDSGLPNDRFFAVRPEGSVSTLKIQRTERGDSAVYLCASSLMGGTNTGELFFGEGSRLTVL.